This entry is about one T cell receptor beta chain. This could be a read error, since a much larger clone is one nucleotide away. All donors were Caucasian adults living in Nashville, Tennessee. Some clones are missing from TCRdb's copy, which holds only in-frame ones; the method was immunoSEQ multiplex PCR. The sample has approximately 440,000 clones; 75% to 80% are singletons. The data originate from a study of shared clonotypes between healthy human individuals. This CDR3 has 13 amino acids. V dropped 3 bases and J dropped 3 bases, with 9 bases sitting between them. The V gene's germline CDR1 is SGDLS and CDR2 YYNGEE.

This TCR was sampled from a woman in her thirties or forties in good health. Some clones in this sample may be carry-over from other donors' samples. The V gene is TRBV9, the J gene TRBJ1-1; D remains ambiguous. The specimen sequenced was PBMCs. CDR3 in amino acids: CASSESGDTEAFF. The CDR3 DNA reads TGTGCCAGCAGCGAGAGTGGGGACACTGAAGCTTTCTTT.